This T cell receptor (beta chain) emerged from a study of T cell responses to AZD1222 COVID-19 vaccine. Here immunoSEQ multiplex PCR was the method, and the copy in TCRdb shows in-frame clones only, minus some. The data hold 50,000 or so clones, with nearly 80% observed a single time. CDR3 length: 15 amino acids. Germline-derived CDR1 and CDR2 are LGHDT and YNNKEL (reference sequence). J was trimmed by 7 bases and V by 1 base; bases with no gene match: 7. This clone showed up just once. The J gene is TRBJ2-1, the V gene TRBV3-1 (or the pseudogene TRBV3-2), with TRBD1 matching over 7 bases. The sequence was obtained from an adult who received the AZD1222 COVID-19 vaccine. The sequencing used peripheral blood, collected 28 days after the second AZD1222 dose. The CDR3 coding sequence is TGTGCCAGCAGCCAAGCGAGGGGGCAAGCGAATGAGCAGTTCTTC. Residues: CASSQARGQANEQFF.